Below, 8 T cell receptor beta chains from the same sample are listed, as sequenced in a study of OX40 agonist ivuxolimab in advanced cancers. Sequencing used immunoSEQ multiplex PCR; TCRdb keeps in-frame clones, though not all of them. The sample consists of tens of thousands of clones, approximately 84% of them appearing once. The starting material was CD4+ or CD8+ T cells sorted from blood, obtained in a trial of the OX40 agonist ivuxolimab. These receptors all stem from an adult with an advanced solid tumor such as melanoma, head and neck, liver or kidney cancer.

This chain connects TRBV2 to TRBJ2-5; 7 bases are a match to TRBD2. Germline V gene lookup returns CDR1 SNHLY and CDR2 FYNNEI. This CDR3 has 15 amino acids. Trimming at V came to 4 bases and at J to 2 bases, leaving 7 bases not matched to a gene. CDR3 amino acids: CASSAAGVGQETQYF. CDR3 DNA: TGTGCCAGCAGTGCCGCGGGAGTTGGGCAAGAGACCCAGTACTTC.

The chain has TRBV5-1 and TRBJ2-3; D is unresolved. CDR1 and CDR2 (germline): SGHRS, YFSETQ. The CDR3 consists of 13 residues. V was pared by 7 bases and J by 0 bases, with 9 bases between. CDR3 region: CASGEGSTDTQYF. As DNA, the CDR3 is TGCGCCAGCGGCGAAGGGAGCACAGATACGCAGTATTTT.

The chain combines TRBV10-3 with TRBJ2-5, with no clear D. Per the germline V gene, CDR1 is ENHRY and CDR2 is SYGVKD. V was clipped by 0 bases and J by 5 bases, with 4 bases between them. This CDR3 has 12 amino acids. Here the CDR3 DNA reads TGTGCCATCAGTGAGTCGATGGAGACCCAGTACTTC. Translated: CAISESMETQYF.

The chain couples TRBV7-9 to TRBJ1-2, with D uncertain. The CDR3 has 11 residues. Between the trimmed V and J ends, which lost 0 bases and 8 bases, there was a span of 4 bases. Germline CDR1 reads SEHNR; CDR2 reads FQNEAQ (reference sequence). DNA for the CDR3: TGTGCCAGCAGCTTAGCCGGGGGCTACACCTTC. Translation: CASSLAGGYTF.

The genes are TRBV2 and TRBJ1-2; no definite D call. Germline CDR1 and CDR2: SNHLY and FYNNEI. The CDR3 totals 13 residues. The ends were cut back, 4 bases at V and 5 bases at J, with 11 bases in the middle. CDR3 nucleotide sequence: TGTGCCAGCAGTGTTGGGCAGCAATATGGCTACACCTTC. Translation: CASSVGQQYGYTF.

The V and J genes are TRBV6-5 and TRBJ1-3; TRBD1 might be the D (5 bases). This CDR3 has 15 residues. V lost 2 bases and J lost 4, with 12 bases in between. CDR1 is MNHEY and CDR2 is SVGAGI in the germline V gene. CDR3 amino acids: CASSYSGAGGNTIYF. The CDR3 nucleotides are TGTGCCAGCAGTTACAGTGGGGCGGGCGGAAACACCATATATTTT.

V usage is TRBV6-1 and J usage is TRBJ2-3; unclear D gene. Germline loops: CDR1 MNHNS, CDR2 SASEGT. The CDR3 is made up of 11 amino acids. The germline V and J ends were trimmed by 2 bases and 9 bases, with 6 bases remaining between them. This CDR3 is CASSELITQYF. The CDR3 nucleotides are TGTGCCAGCAGTGAACTGATAACGCAGTATTTT.

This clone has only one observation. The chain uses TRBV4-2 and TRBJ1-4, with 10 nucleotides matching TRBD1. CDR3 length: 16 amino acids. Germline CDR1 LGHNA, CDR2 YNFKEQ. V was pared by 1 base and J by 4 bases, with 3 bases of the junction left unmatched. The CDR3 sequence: CASSQGQGARNEKLFF. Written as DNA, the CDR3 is TGTGCCAGCAGCCAAGGACAGGGGGCGCGTAATGAAAAACTGTTTTTT.